The clone carrying this TCR beta chain has just a few counts. As yet, its antigen is unknown. Trimming took 0 bases from V and 2 from J, leaving 16 bases between them. Germline CDR1 reads DFQATT; CDR2 reads SNEGSKA (reference sequence). CDR3 length: 16 amino acids. Reasons for excluding patients were uncontrolled infection, other autoimmune disease, pregnancy or lactation. This entry belongs to a study of T cells in Graves' hyperthyroidism and ophthalmopathy. Amplified TCR beta CDR3 regions derived from RNA transcripts. Initially, a first-round RT-PCR of the TCR CDR3 employed the HTBI primer set. From the multiplex PCR reads, TCRdb called clonotypes with MiXCR, one entry per CDR3 protein. This sample has 96,000 or so distinct CDR3 sequences, with approximately 56% found just once. Overall study findings and caveats: Among clonotypes expanded in thyroid above 0.001, most were also found in blood.

The sequencing input was blood. V is TRBV20-1 and J is TRBJ2-5, with D possibly matching TRBD2 (5 bases). This sequence originates from a woman in her 40s with Graves' hyperthyroidism. The CDR3 is CSARDPGRALQETQYF. The CDR3 region has the DNA TGCAGTGCTAGAGATCCCGGGCGGGCCCTACAAGAGACCCAGTACTTC.